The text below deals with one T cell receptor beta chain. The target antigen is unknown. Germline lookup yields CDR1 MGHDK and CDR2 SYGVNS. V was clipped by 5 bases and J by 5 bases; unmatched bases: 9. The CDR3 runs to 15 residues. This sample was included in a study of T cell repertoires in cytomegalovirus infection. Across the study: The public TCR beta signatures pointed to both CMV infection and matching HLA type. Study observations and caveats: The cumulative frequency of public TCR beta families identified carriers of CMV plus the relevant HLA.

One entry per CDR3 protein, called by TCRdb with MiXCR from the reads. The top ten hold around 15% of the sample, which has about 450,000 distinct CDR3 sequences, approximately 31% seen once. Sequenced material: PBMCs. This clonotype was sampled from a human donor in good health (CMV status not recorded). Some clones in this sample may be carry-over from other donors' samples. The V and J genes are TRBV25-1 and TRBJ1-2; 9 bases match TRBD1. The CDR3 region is CASSYYGTGRYGYTF. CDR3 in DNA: TGTGCCAGCAGTTACTATGGGACAGGGAGGTATGGCTACACCTTC.